This TCR beta chain was identified during a study of beta chain features in type 1 diabetes. Trimming shortened V by 5 bases and J by 2 bases, and 8 bases separated the two germline ends. Germline-derived CDR1 and CDR2 are MDHEN and SYDVKM. The CDR3 totals 13 residues. Reverse transcription of all isolated RNA meant that expressed TCRB transcripts were sequenced. Some clones are missing from TCRdb's copy, which holds only in-frame ones; the method was immunoSEQ multiplex PCR. This sample has 120,000 to 150,000 clones, with 6.9% found just once. The sequencing sample was made of central memory CD4+ T cells from blood. V gene TRBV28 combines with J gene TRBJ2-3; no definite D call. The TCR was taken from a woman aged 25 to 39 in good health. The CDR3 DNA reads as TGTGCCAGCAGTCCTTATTTCACAGATACGCAGTATTTT. It specifies CASSPYFTDTQYF.